This TCR beta chain was profiled in a study of blood T cell repertoires in COVID-19 (dated by TCRdb to 2018 to 2020). Broadly, across the study: Samples from collaborators originated in the United States, Italy and Spain and spanned both the acute and convalescent phases of COVID-19. The prospective study material was composed of cDNA or gDNA derived from T cells, B-cell-depleted T cells, or PBMCs. Subjects who had been exposed to COVID-19, were actively infected with it, or had recovered from it provided the deeply sampled blood TCRbeta repertoires that made up the dataset. The repertoires were released in a freely available public database meant as a resource for research on the immune response to SARS-CoV-2. The samples were drawn from two sources: the first 160 participants of the ongoing ImmuneRACE study, and 1,200 or so subjects contributed by 6 global collaborators. A de-identified subject ID, COVID-19 status, age in years and sex were almost always included in the sample metadata. Where HLA class I and class II types were available, the types were taken from metadata supplied by the sample provider, not from assay-based typing. Results and caveats for the whole study, not just this receptor: The amount of clinical and demographic metadata varied by source and participant and was provided uncurated.

Details on this clone: Its antigen specificity is not known. Per-base quality was not reported, and no clone a single base away is much larger than it.

One collaborating source in Seattle enrolled patients while the patients were actively infected and followed the patients over time throughout the course of disease. Whole blood was collected in K2EDTA tubes by collaborating institutions according to the institutions' own protocols. Collaborator samples were shipped for TCRbeta analysis as frozen whole blood, isolated PBMCs, or DNA extracted from either sample type. TCRbeta CDR3 regions were amplified from genomic DNA by means of the immunoSEQ Assay, a bias-controlled multiplex PCR. The study's own analysis went as follows. The number of nucleated cells in each sample was estimated from the amplification of reference gene primers within the assay. To quantify the absolute abundance of each unique TCRbeta CDR3 rearrangement, sequence reads were collapsed and filtered. For each sample, productive Simpson clonality was calculated as the square root of Simpson's diversity index across productive rearrangements. TCRdb provides this immuneACCESS table in a form limited to in-frame rearrangements. Some clones are lacking; in checked studies, under half of them reflect an unresolved V gene, and why the rest are absent is not known. From that table come the V and J calls and clone size; the DNA was used to work out D and trimming. This sample is represented by about 210,000 clones; around 84% of them were singletons. The biggest ten clones account for approximately 10% of the sample.

Its CDR3 holds 15 amino acids, cysteine through phenylalanine. The only DNA kept is the CDR3, 45 bases in frame from the first base. CDR1 SGDLS and CDR2 YYNGEE were looked up in the germline V gene. V drops 0 bases and J drops 7 bases, leaving 16 bases in between. The clonotype originates from a woman aged 80 or older with COVID-19, enrolled during active disease. The chain links TRBV9 with TRBJ1-2; TRBD1 is a possible D gene, resting on 6 matching bases. The sample taken for sequencing was peripheral blood. The CDR3 here reads CASSVDPQGFGGYTF. Here is the DNA: TGTGCCAGCAGCGTAGACCCACAGGGCTTCGGTGGCTACACCTTC.